These 7 T cell receptor beta chains came from one sample sequenced in a study of T cell repertoires in cytomegalovirus infection (dated by TCRdb to the late 2010s). The treatment or condition tag for this specimen amounts to: in vitro stimulation with specific CMV peptide epitopes to enrich CMV-specific T cells. Sequencing instrument: Illumina HiSeq 1500. TCRdb ran its own pipeline on the public reads, namely fastp trimming at Q25 and MiXCR clone calling, and kept in-frame beta chains. CDR3 protein duplicates are merged, each entry listing the most common genes and DNA. This sample has some 480,000 distinct CDR3 sequences in its table, and roughly a third of those were observed once. The ten largest clones represent roughly 15% of the sample. Which antigens these TCRs recognize remains unknown. This specimen consisted of cultured PBMCs, obtained from culture after CMV antigen stimulation. These receptors originate from a human donor in good health (CMV status not recorded). Some clones in this sample may be carry-over from other donors' samples.

This clonotype turned up a few times. The rearrangement joins TRBV6-5 to TRBJ2-2; D remains unclear. The CDR3 extends over 16 amino acids. Trimming removed 0 bases from V and 6 bases from J, with 14 bases in between. Germline V gene sequence: CDR1 MNHEY, CDR2 SVGAGI. The DNA for the CDR3 is TGTGCCAGCAGTTACTCTTTTGCCCCCGCTCCCGGGGAGCTGTTTTTT. Translated, it gives CASSYSFAPAPGELFF.

J is TRBJ1-2 and V is TRBV6-2 or TRBV6-3, with 9 nucleotides matching TRBD1. Trimming at V came to 6 bases and at J to 4 bases, leaving 6 bases not matched to a gene. Germline V gene lookup returns CDR1 MNHEY and CDR2 SVGEGT. This CDR3 comprises 14 residues. CDR3: CASRQPTGGYGYTF. The CDR3 coding sequence is TGTGCCAGCAGACAACCGACAGGGGGCTATGGCTACACCTTC.

The rearrangement joins TRBV10-2 to TRBJ1-1, with D uncertain. V lost 7 bases to trimming and J lost 2 bases, with 8 bases between them. The CDR3 extends over 12 amino acids. Germline assignment: CDR1 WSHSY and CDR2 SAAADI. CDR3 sequence reads: CASTRRNTEAFF. In DNA form, the CDR3 reads TGCGCCAGCACCCGGCGAAACACTGAAGCTTTCTTT.

The J gene is TRBJ2-3, the V gene TRBV6-1; 7 bases map to TRBD2. Germline CDR1 reads MNHNS; CDR2 reads SASEGT. This CDR3 region has 14 residues. Trimming took 7 bases from V and 2 from J; bases not matched to a gene: 6. As DNA, the CDR3 is TGTGCCAGCACCAAAGCGGGGATCACAGATACGCAGTATTTT. As protein: CASTKAGITDTQYF.

This clonotype was seen ten or more times. The chain carries TRBV5-1 and TRBJ2-1; D is possibly TRBD2 (5 bases). The CDR3 spans 14 residues. CDR1 is SGHRS and CDR2 is YFSETQ in the germline V gene. The germline V and J ends were trimmed by 6 bases and 7 bases, with 17 bases remaining between them. CDR3: CASTAAAGRNEQFF. CDR3 bases: TGCGCCAGCACTGCAGCGGCGGGTAGGAATGAGCAGTTCTTC.

This chain connects TRBV29-1 to TRBJ2-5, with TRBD2 as a possible D gene (5 bases). Germline V gene lookup returns CDR1 SQVTM and CDR2 ANQGSEA. This CDR3 region has 12 residues. V lost 4 bases and J lost 1, with 7 bases in between. CDR3 region: CSVARAQETQYF. In nucleotides, the CDR3 is TGCAGCGTTGCGAGGGCCCAAGAGACCCAGTACTTC.

This clonotype appeared a single time. This chain joins TRBV18 and TRBJ1-6; no clear D gene. From germline, CDR1 is KGHSH and CDR2 LQKENI. Trimming took 2 bases from V and 5 from J, leaving 10 bases between them. The CDR3 has 15 amino acids. In DNA, the CDR3 is TGTGCCAGCTCACCAAACCCAGACAATAATTCACCCCTCCACTTT. Residues: CASSPNPDNNSPLHF.